These 15 T cell receptor beta chains share one sample of origin, sequenced in a study of cytomegalovirus exposure and HLA in healthy donors. The study ran its PCR with 60 Vbeta and 13 Jbeta primers. This table comes from immunoSEQ multiplex PCR, and its TCRdb copy is limited to in-frame clones, with some not included. The data hold over 90,000 clones, with around 70% observed a single time. Material for sequencing was PBMCs. The receptors derive from a woman aged 50 to 65 in good health and CMV-seropositive.

CDR3 residues: CASSPGQSDEAFF. The CDR3 region has the DNA TGTGCCAGCAGTCCCGGACAGTCGGACGAAGCTTTCTTT. The chain links TRBV28 to TRBJ1-1; D is perhaps TRBD1 (6 bases). CDR1 and CDR2 (germline): MDHEN, SYDVKM. This CDR3 region has 13 residues. Trimming stripped 5 bases from V and 8 bases from J, with 15 bases between.

This sequence joins TRBV28 and TRBJ1-2; D unclear. Trimming cost V 10 bases and J 2 bases, with 14 bases left between them. The CDR3 extends over 13 amino acids. Per the germline V gene, CDR1 is MDHEN and CDR2 is SYDVKM. CDR3 in DNA: TGTGCCACAGAGGCTGTTGGGAACTATGGCTACACCTTC. It codes for CATEAVGNYGYTF.

The genes are TRBV10-3 and TRBJ2-5; TRBD2 matches 12 bases. The CDR3 runs 15 residues. The germline V gene encodes CDR1 ENHRY and CDR2 SYGVKD. The J segment lost 9 bases and the V segment lost 3 bases, leaving 8 bases of the junction unmatched. DNA of the CDR3: TGTGCCATCAGTGACCCCGGACTAGCGGGGACATCCCAGTACTTC. It specifies CAISDPGLAGTSQYF.

The V and J genes are TRBV5-4 and TRBJ2-7, with unresolved D. Trimming pared 10 bases from V and 2 bases from J, leaving 19 bases between. The V gene's germline CDR1 is SGHNT and CDR2 YYREEE (reference sequence). This CDR3 is 14 amino acids long. As DNA, the CDR3 is TGTGCCTCCGAGGCAGCCGGAAAGCCCTACGAGCAGTACTTC. Residues: CASEAAGKPYEQYF.

In its sample, this clone was seen once. V and J are TRBV6-1 and TRBJ2-1, with 9 positions matching TRBD1. V lost 5 bases to trimming and J lost 15 bases; unmatched junction nucleotides: 14. Germline assignment: CDR1 MNHNS and CDR2 SASEGT. The CDR3 is 14 residues long. CDR3 sequence reads: CASSSITGGLSLFF. CDR3 sequence (DNA): TGTGCCAGCAGTTCGATTACAGGGGGCCTAAGTCTGTTCTTC.

The rearrangement joins TRBV6-1 to TRBJ1-1, with TRBD1 matching 8 bases. The CDR3 runs to 14 residues. V dropped 5 bases and J dropped 4; count of bases not matched to a gene: 6. The V gene's germline CDR1 is MNHNS and CDR2 SASEGT. CDR3 sequence reads: CASSFSTGGTEAFF. CDR3 DNA sequence: TGTGCCAGCAGTTTCTCAACAGGGGGCACTGAAGCTTTCTTT.

This clone came up a few times. This chain connects TRBV28 to TRBJ1-2; perhaps TRBD1 as D (5 bases). The CDR3 has 12 residues. Germline CDR1 reads MDHEN; CDR2 reads SYDVKM. V was trimmed by 3 bases and J by 4 bases, leaving 6 bases between them. The CDR3 region is CASSLGGYGYTF. The CDR3 DNA is TGTGCCAGCAGTTTGGGGGGCTATGGCTACACCTTC.

The chain uses TRBV20-1 and TRBJ1-2; a possible D gene is TRBD1 (6 bases). The CDR3 is made up of 11 amino acids. Germline V CDR1 and CDR2: DFQATT, SNEGSKA (reference sequence). V was shortened by 3 bases and J by 6 bases, with 8 bases between the two germline ends. The CDR3 DNA sequence: TGCAGTGCTAGGACAGGCGATGGCTACACCTTC. Residues: CSARTGDGYTF.

This clone turned up a few times. J is TRBJ1-5 and V is TRBV4-2; 7 positions agree with TRBD1. Trimming cost V 2 bases and J 2 bases; bases outside gene matches: 18. Germline V gene data show CDR1 as LGHNA and CDR2 as YNFKEQ. This CDR3 comprises 20 residues. CDR3 sequence: CASSQPRSGRGLSGNQPQHF. The CDR3, as DNA: TGTGCCAGCAGCCAACCGAGGTCGGGCAGGGGGTTAAGTGGCAATCAGCCCCAGCATTTT.

The gene calls are TRBV27 and TRBJ1-6, with unresolved D. The V and J ends lost 3 bases and 7 bases respectively, with 16 bases between them. The CDR3 sequence is 16 residues long. Germline CDR1 and CDR2: MNHEY and SMNVEV (reference sequence). CDR3 residues: CASSFFPSLVNSPLHF. DNA for the CDR3: TGTGCCAGCAGTTTTTTCCCGAGTCTGGTCAATTCACCCCTCCACTTT.

The chain is built from TRBV30 and TRBJ2-2, with 7 bases identical to TRBD1. This CDR3 is built from 14 residues. J gave up 3 bases and V 6 bases, and 7 bases lay outside the gene matches. CDR1 and CDR2 from the germline V gene are GTSNPN and SVGIG (reference sequence). The CDR3 loop reads CACEGAVDTGELFF. CDR3 bases: TGTGCCTGTGAGGGGGCCGTGGACACCGGGGAGCTGTTTTTT.

The CDR3 DNA reads TGTGCCAGCAGTCAGACAGGGCCTAACTATGGCTACACCTTC. Protein: CASSQTGPNYGYTF. This chain uses TRBV6-6 with TRBJ1-2; 7 positions agree with TRBD1. The junction had 3 bases not matched to a gene; V was cut back by 5 bases and J by 0 bases. In germline, CDR1 is MNHNY, CDR2 SVGAGI (reference sequence). This CDR3 has 14 residues.

V usage is TRBV27 and J usage is TRBJ2-7, with D perhaps TRBD2 (5 bases). Trimming took off 10 bases at V and 0 bases at J, with 19 bases between the two ends. Germline CDR1 and CDR2: MNHEY and SMNVEV (reference sequence). The CDR3 contains 15 residues. The CDR3 nucleotides are TGTGCCATCGACGGACCGACTACTAGCTCCTACGAGCAGTACTTC. The encoded protein is CAIDGPTTSSYEQYF.

The rearrangement joins TRBV28 to TRBJ1-4; 8 bases agree with TRBD1. V shed 10 bases and J 8 bases; nucleotides not matched to a gene: 9. The CDR3 sequence is 13 residues long. Germline values: CDR1 MDHEN, CDR2 SYDVKM. CDR3 loop: CATTTGAGEKLFF. As DNA, the CDR3 is TGTGCCACAACGACAGGGGCAGGCGAAAAACTGTTTTTT.

The chain uses TRBV19 and TRBJ2-2; maybe TRBD2 (6 bases). Germline values: CDR1 LNHDA, CDR2 SQIVND (reference sequence). The V end was cut by 3 bases, the J end by 0 bases, with 14 bases between. This CDR3 comprises 17 residues. CDR3 bases: TGTGCCAGTAGTATCTCGGGGACTCGCACGAACACCGGGGAGCTGTTTTTT. This sequence encodes CASSISGTRTNTGELFF.